This T cell receptor beta chain was documented in a study of CD8 T cells in ankylosing spondylitis. Study-wide points: Characteristic, it appeared, of ankylosing spondylitis blood was a TCR beta motif of about eight highly homologous variants. The authors found the disease-linked clones to be CD8+ and relatively rare in peripheral blood.

This CDR3 has 14 residues. J gave up 5 bases and V 4 bases, and 8 bases lay outside the gene matches. The V gene's germline CDR1 is SGHRS and CDR2 YFSETQ. A remark on this clonotype: Its antigen is currently unknown.

Preparation of TCR beta libraries was done by quantitative 5'-RACE with molecular barcodes. TCRdb recomputed calls from the 5' RACE reads with MiXCR, one row per CDR3 protein. The sample has hundreds of thousands of distinct CDR3 sequences, about 24% seen once. This sequence originates from a male donor with ankylosing spondylitis. Sample: blood, either unsorted or a sorted T cell fraction (not recorded which). This chain connects TRBV5-1 to TRBJ1-1, with 7 bases aligning to TRBD1. CDR3 DNA: TGCGCCAGCAGCACCCAGGGGGGTCGAACTGAAGCTTTCTTT. It encodes CASSTQGGRTEAFF.